The 26 T cell receptor beta chains given below trace back to one sample, sequenced in a study of T cell repertoires in ileal Crohn's disease. The sample's time point: inflamed ileum from the surgical specimen. Profiled with immunoSEQ multiplex PCR; TCRdb holds only in-frame clones, not every one. The sample consists of under 13,000 clones, roughly 91% of them appearing once. Sequenced sample: ileal tissue. These receptors all come from an adult with Crohn's disease.

The chain has TRBV15 and TRBJ1-5, with D perhaps TRBD1 (5 bases). This CDR3 is 12 amino acids long. The germline CDR1 and CDR2 sequences are LNHNV and YYDKDF (reference sequence). Trimming removed 9 bases from V and 6 bases from J, with 12 bases in between. The CDR3 DNA sequence: TGTGCCACTCGAGGGGTGGGTCAGCCCCAGCATTTT. Its translation: CATRGVGQPQHF.

The rearrangement uses TRBV9 and TRBJ1-2; 7 bases fit TRBD1. CDR1 and CDR2 from the germline V gene are SGDLS and YYNGEE. The trim removed 4 bases at V and 8 bases at J, leaving 14 bases unmatched. This CDR3 region has 15 residues. CDR3 loop: CASSRSIDRVDGYTF. For the CDR3, the DNA is TGTGCCAGCAGCAGATCAATCGACAGGGTGGACGGCTACACCTTC.

The CDR3 loop reads CAGAPGELTDTQYF. The CDR3 bases are TGTGCCGGGGCCCCAGGGGAACTCACAGATACGCAGTATTTT. The chain is built from TRBV5-8 and TRBJ2-3, with D perhaps TRBD1 (6 bases). V dropped 10 bases and J dropped 2 bases, with 17 bases sitting between them. The CDR3 extends over 14 amino acids. Germline V CDR1 and CDR2: SGHTS, YDEGEE.

A single count supports this clone. The rearrangement uses TRBV7-2 and TRBJ2-1; 12 bases agree with TRBD2. Trimming removed 1 base from V and 9 bases from J; junction bases left unmatched: 10. From germline, CDR1 is SGHTA and CDR2 FQGNSA. This CDR3 is built from 17 residues. This CDR3 is CASSLVLPSGRVSEQFF. CDR3 coding DNA: TGTGCCAGCAGCTTAGTCCTGCCTAGCGGGAGGGTTAGTGAGCAGTTCTTC.

This clone was detected once. The chain has TRBV29-1 and TRBJ2-5; 10 nucleotides line up with TRBD2. The V gene end was trimmed by 6 bases and the J gene end by 4 bases; junction bases not matched to a gene: 8. The CDR3 is 14 residues long. Germline loops: CDR1 SQVTM, CDR2 ANQGSEA. CDR3 nucleotide sequence: TGCAGCGTAGCGGGAGGGCGGAGGGGAGAGACCCAGTACTTC. Amino acid sequence: CSVAGGRRGETQYF.

Remarks on this clone: Distinct nucleotide sequences in the sample also encode this CDR3. V is TRBV7-9 and J is TRBJ2-5; no clear D gene. The CDR3 runs 14 residues. V lost 5 bases and J lost 2, with 12 bases in between. CDR1 SEHNR and CDR2 FQNEAQ come from the germline V gene (reference sequence). The CDR3 spells CASSLTGRQETQYF. The CDR3 region has the DNA TGTGCCAGCAGCCTAACCGGTCGGCAAGAGACCCAGTACTTC.

In its sample, this clone was seen a few times. The chain carries TRBV28 and TRBJ2-7; TRBD2 is a possible D gene (5 bases). CDR1 and CDR2 from the germline V gene are MDHEN and SYDVKM. This CDR3 is built from 15 residues. The V end lost 8 bases, the J end lost 6 bases, and 23 bases lay between the germline ends. The chain's CDR3 is CASPPSGIVPSEQYF. The CDR3 nucleotides read TGTGCCAGCCCTCCATCCGGGATAGTCCCCTCCGAGCAGTACTTC.

The rearrangement links TRBV7-9 to TRBJ2-2; 8 nucleotides line up with TRBD2. Germline trimming cut 0 bases from V and 7 bases from J; bases unmatched to any gene: 4. The CDR3 covers 15 residues. The germline V gene encodes CDR1 SEHNR and CDR2 FQNEAQ (reference sequence). CDR3 nucleotide sequence: TGTGCCAGCAGCTTAGCAGGACTAGCAGGCGGGGAGCTGTTTTTT. Translation gives CASSLAGLAGGELFF.

The V and J genes are TRBV19 and TRBJ1-1; 8 bases fit TRBD1. V shed 6 bases, J shed 1 base, and the junction held 10 bases outside the gene matches. The germline gives CDR1 LNHDA, CDR2 SQIVND (reference sequence). The CDR3 consists of 16 residues. The CDR3 protein is CASSTPYGQGNTEAFF. The CDR3 DNA sequence: TGTGCCAGTAGCACCCCATATGGACAGGGGAACACTGAAGCTTTCTTT.

The chain uses TRBV25-1 and TRBJ2-1, with D perhaps TRBD1 or TRBD2 (5 bases each). Germline lookup yields CDR1 MGHDK and CDR2 SYGVNS. CDR3 size: 12 residues. Between the trimmed V and J ends, which lost 6 bases and 8 bases, there was a span of 11 bases. CDR3: CASSFLGDEQFF. As DNA, the CDR3 is TGTGCCAGCAGCTTCCTGGGGGATGAGCAGTTCTTC.

The V call is TRBV7-2, the J call TRBJ2-1; 9 positions agree with TRBD2. The CDR3 has 15 amino acids. V trimming: 7 bases; J trimming: 3 bases; junction bases outside the gene matches: 7. Germline V CDR1 and CDR2: SGHTA, FQGNSA. The chain's CDR3 is CASIPGLARYNEQFF. For the CDR3, the DNA is TGTGCCAGCATCCCGGGACTAGCTCGCTACAATGAGCAGTTCTTC.

This clone is a singleton in its sample. V is TRBV5-6 and J is TRBJ2-3; D possibly matches TRBD1 or TRBD2 (5 bases each). This CDR3 spans 14 amino acids. Per germline, CDR1 SGHDT and CDR2 YYEEEE. V was pared by 0 bases and J by 5 bases, with 10 bases between. The CDR3, as DNA: TGTGCCAGCAGCTTGGCAGGGACCGGAGATACGCAGTATTTT. Its translation is CASSLAGTGDTQYF.

This chain's CDR3 is CASSRDRDYGYTF. For the CDR3, the DNA is TGCGCCAGCAGTAGGGACAGGGACTATGGCTACACCTTC. The chain is built from TRBV10-1 and TRBJ1-2; 9 positions match TRBD1. This CDR3 has 13 amino acids. Trimming took 5 bases from V and 3 from J; bases not matched to a gene: 1. Germline V CDR1 and CDR2: WNHNN, SYGVQD (reference sequence).

This rearrangement joins TRBV19 to TRBJ1-2, with D unresolved. Germline CDR1 and CDR2: LNHDA and SQIVND (reference sequence). This CDR3 region has 13 residues. V lost 3 bases to trimming and J lost 4 bases, with 9 bases between them. The DNA for the CDR3 is TGTGCCAGTAGTATGACGGCGGGCTATGGCTACACCTTC. It translates to CASSMTAGYGYTF.

V usage is TRBV11-2 and J usage is TRBJ2-7; the D is unclear. V was trimmed by 1 base and J by 7 bases, leaving 14 bases between them. The CDR3 has 14 residues. Germline V CDR1 and CDR2: SGHAT, FQNNGV. The CDR3 protein is CASSLGVARREQYF. The CDR3 nucleotides are TGTGCCAGCAGCTTAGGTGTTGCGCGGCGGGAGCAGTACTTC.

The chain joins TRBV20-1 to TRBJ2-3; the D is unclear. This CDR3 is built from 11 residues. The germline V and J ends were trimmed by 3 bases and 5 bases, with 6 bases remaining between them. Germline loops: CDR1 DFQATT, CDR2 SNEGSKA (reference sequence). CDR3 bases: TGCAGTGCTAGGGAGAGAGATACGCAGTATTTT. Protein sequence: CSARERDTQYF.

The V and J genes are TRBV7-2 and TRBJ2-2, with TRBD2 identical over 10 bases. CDR3 length: 15 residues. Germline V gene sequence: CDR1 SGHTA, CDR2 FQGNSA. V shed 5 bases and J 5 bases; nucleotides not matched to a gene: 5. The CDR3 coding sequence is TGTGCCAGCAGCAAACCTAGCGGGGGAACCGGGGAGCTGTTTTTT. This gives the protein CASSKPSGGTGELFF.

This clone was picked up one time. The gene calls are TRBV9 and TRBJ2-2; 8 bases align to TRBD2. Germline values: CDR1 SGDLS, CDR2 YYNGEE. V dropped 5 bases and J dropped 3; count of bases not matched to a gene: 3. The CDR3 extends over 14 amino acids. CDR3 DNA sequence: TGTGCCAGCAGGAAGACTAGCGACACCGGGGAGCTGTTTTTT. Protein sequence: CASRKTSDTGELFF.

The chain joins TRBV2 to TRBJ1-2; 8 bases line up with TRBD1. J lost 7 bases, V lost 8 bases, and 9 bases had no gene match. The CDR3 is made up of 13 amino acids. Germline CDR1 reads SNHLY; CDR2 reads FYNNEI. DNA of the CDR3: TGTGCCAGCCGGGAGACAGGGGAGAGTGGCTACACCTTC. Protein: CASRETGESGYTF.

This clone showed up just a few times. The rearrangement uses TRBV18 and TRBJ1-3, with D maybe TRBD1 (5 bases). V was cut by 0 bases and J by 4 bases, with 10 bases left in between. The CDR3 runs to 15 residues. Looked up from germline, CDR1 is KGHSH and CDR2 is LQKENI. CDR3 protein: CASSPPGRTGNTIYF. In nucleotides, the CDR3 is TGTGCCAGCTCACCACCGGGACGGACGGGAAACACCATATATTTT.

This chain's CDR3 is CASSERGGEKLFF. CDR3 nucleotides: TGTGCCAGCAGTGAGAGGGGGGGTGAAAAACTGTTTTTT. The chain links TRBV2 to TRBJ1-4, with D perhaps matching TRBD1 (6 bases). This CDR3 comprises 13 residues. Germline V CDR1 and CDR2: SNHLY, FYNNEI. V gave up 3 bases and J gave up 7 bases, with 9 bases separating them.

The CDR3 region is CASSFQGASEQFF. The CDR3 nucleotides are TGTGCCAGCAGCTTCCAGGGGGCCAGTGAGCAGTTCTTC. The chain joins TRBV7-2 to TRBJ2-1; 8 nucleotides agree with TRBD1. Germline V gene data show CDR1 as SGHTA and CDR2 as FQGNSA. Trimming cost V 3 bases and J 9 bases; bases outside gene matches: 4. The CDR3 extends over 13 amino acids. The variable domain in full, completed from reference TRBV7-2 and TRBJ2-1, reads GAGVSQSPSNKVTEKGKDVELRCDPISGHTALYWYRQSLGQGLEFLIYFQGNSAPDKSGLPSDRFSAERTGGSVSTLTIQRTQQEDSAVYLCASSFQGASEQFFGPGTRLTVL.

The chain is built from TRBV5-1 and TRBJ1-1, with D hard to call. In germline, CDR1 is SGHRS, CDR2 YFSETQ. Trimming stripped 5 bases from V and 1 base from J, with 27 bases between. This CDR3 is built from 19 residues. The CDR3 protein is CASRAFSAYFPEKNTEAFF. In DNA, the CDR3 is TGCGCCAGCAGGGCTTTCAGCGCCTACTTCCCCGAAAAGAACACTGAAGCTTTCTTT.

This clone was observed a single time. The rearrangement uses TRBV4-2 and TRBJ2-5; 9 positions agree with TRBD2. This CDR3 region has 16 residues. Germline assignment: CDR1 LGHNA and CDR2 YNFKEQ. Trimming at V came to 4 bases and at J to 4 bases, leaving 10 bases not matched to a gene. The CDR3 spells CASSPRASGMVETQYF. In DNA form, the CDR3 reads TGTGCCAGCAGCCCGAGAGCTAGCGGGATGGTAGAGACCCAGTACTTC.

The chain links TRBV28 to TRBJ2-5, with D unclear. V gave up 6 bases and J gave up 2 bases, with 10 bases separating them. The germline V gene encodes CDR1 MDHEN and CDR2 SYDVKM. The CDR3 spans 13 residues. The CDR3, as DNA: TGTGCCAGCAGCCCCGGATCTCAAGAGACCCAGTACTTC. It codes for CASSPGSQETQYF.

J is TRBJ1-1 and V is TRBV19, with 7 bases that match TRBD1. Germline CDR1 and CDR2: LNHDA and SQIVND (reference sequence). V was clipped by 7 bases and J by 10 bases; unmatched bases: 12. The CDR3 has 13 amino acids. CDR3 DNA sequence: TGTGCCAGTATCAAGGACAGGTCAGGAGGAGCTTTCTTT. Translated: CASIKDRSGGAFF.